The 3 T cell receptor beta chains below all came from one sample that was sequenced in a study of shared clonotypes between healthy human individuals. The table came from immunoSEQ multiplex PCR; TCRdb's copy has only in-frame clones and leaves some out. The sample lists some 480,000 clones; around 80% were seen once. The material sequenced was PBMCs. These receptors all stem from a woman in her thirties or forties in good health. Some clones in this sample may be carry-over from other donors' samples.

V gene TRBV15 combines with J gene TRBJ2-3, with 8 bases that match TRBD2. V dropped 3 bases and J dropped 2; count of bases not matched to a gene: 7. The germline CDR1 and CDR2 sequences are LNHNV and YYDKDF (reference sequence). This CDR3 is 16 amino acids long. The CDR3 nucleotides are TGTGCCACCAGCAGTGGAACTAGCGGATCCACAGATACGCAGTATTTT. The encoded protein is CATSSGTSGSTDTQYF.

This sequence joins TRBV10-3 and TRBJ1-1; D may be TRBD1 (5 bases). This CDR3 has 14 amino acids. The V end lost 7 bases, the J end lost 8 bases, and 20 bases lay between the germline ends. Germline V gene lookup returns CDR1 ENHRY and CDR2 SYGVKD. CDR3 bases: TGTGCCATCACCCCTCGAAGGGACGGAGAAGAAGCTTTCTTT. Protein product: CAITPRRDGEEAFF.

This clone was detected once. This chain links TRBV6-6 with TRBJ1-1, with 7 bases fitting TRBD1. Trimming took 7 bases from V and 2 from J; bases not matched to a gene: 4. The CDR3 has 13 amino acids. From germline, CDR1 is MNHNY and CDR2 SVGAGI (reference sequence). Here the CDR3 DNA reads TGTGCCAGCAACTACAGGGGAAACACTGAAGCTTTCTTT. Its protein is CASNYRGNTEAFF.